These 22 T cell receptor beta chains were all obtained from the same sample, sequenced in a study of shared clonotypes between healthy human individuals. Only CD45RO-negative cells positively selected for CCR7 counted as naive CD8 cells, so terminally differentiated effector memory CD45RA+ cells were excluded. Produced via immunoSEQ multiplex PCR; TCRdb's table is partial and in-frame only. Counted here are around 600,000 clones, about 98% occurring once; the ten biggest clones make up approximately 0.3%. Sequenced material: naive CD8+ T cells sorted from blood. These TCRs come from a man aged 25-45 years in good health.

V is TRBV5-5 and J is TRBJ2-3, with D possibly being TRBD1 (6 bases). V lost 1 base to trimming and J lost 0 bases, with 9 bases between them. The CDR3 has 15 amino acids. The germline V gene encodes CDR1 SGHKS and CDR2 YYEKEE (reference sequence). CDR3 sequence: CASSLIGGSTDTQYF. For the CDR3, the DNA is TGTGCCAGCAGCTTGATAGGGGGAAGCACAGATACGCAGTATTTT.

The rearrangement links TRBV2 to TRBJ1-1; no definite D call. The V gene lost 4 bases and the J gene lost 0 bases, with 6 bases spanning the gap. The CDR3 loop spans 13 amino acids. From germline, CDR1 is SNHLY and CDR2 FYNNEI. In nucleotides, the CDR3 is TGTGCCAGCAGTGGGCGAATGAACACTGAAGCTTTCTTT. Encoded protein: CASSGRMNTEAFF.

The gene calls are TRBV5-1 and TRBJ1-2, with 9 bases that match TRBD1. There are 14 residues in the CDR3. V lost 3 bases to trimming and J lost 8 bases; unmatched junction nucleotides: 8. Germline V gene lookup returns CDR1 SGHRS and CDR2 YFSETQ. CDR3 region: CASSWETGGAGYTF. CDR3 nucleotides: TGCGCCAGCAGCTGGGAAACAGGGGGCGCCGGCTACACCTTC.

The chain links TRBV27 to TRBJ2-3; TRBD2 matches 8 bases. The CDR3 has 15 residues. Germline V gene lookup returns CDR1 MNHEY and CDR2 SMNVEV (reference sequence). Losses at the gene ends were 1 base for V and 1 base for J; bases not matched to a gene: 1. CDR3 DNA sequence: TGTGCCAGCAGTTTATGGGGACTAGGCACAGATACGCAGTATTTT. Its protein is CASSLWGLGTDTQYF.

The chain has TRBV27 and TRBJ2-7, with a tentative D call TRBD1 (6 bases). V lost 3 bases, J lost 2 bases, and 11 bases lay in between. This CDR3 is built from 14 residues. In germline, CDR1 is MNHEY, CDR2 SMNVEV (reference sequence). CDR3 DNA sequence: TGTGCCAGCAGTTTCAGGGGTGAGGCCTACGAGCAGTACTTC. It translates to CASSFRGEAYEQYF.

The chain uses TRBV7-9 and TRBJ1-4, with D unresolved. Germline CDR1 SEHNR, CDR2 FQNEAQ (reference sequence). This CDR3 has 13 amino acids. Trimming left V 1 base short and J 7 bases short, with 7 bases between. The CDR3 DNA sequence: TGTGCCAGCAGCTTAGGGGCCGTTGAAAAACTGTTTTTT. Protein: CASSLGAVEKLFF.

In its sample, this clone was seen once. This chain uses TRBV27 with TRBJ2-7, with TRBD1 matching 8 bases. Germline V gene data show CDR1 as MNHEY and CDR2 as SMNVEV (reference sequence). The J segment lost 5 bases and the V segment lost 3 bases, leaving 6 bases of the junction unmatched. The CDR3 is 14 amino acids. The CDR3 reads CASSFQGTGDEQYF. The CDR3 DNA is TGTGCCAGCAGTTTCCAGGGGACAGGCGACGAGCAGTACTTC.

V gene TRBV7-8 combines with J gene TRBJ2-7, with D maybe TRBD1 (5 bases). Looked up from germline, CDR1 is SGHVS and CDR2 is FQNEAQ. The ends were cut back, 10 bases at V and 3 bases at J, with 10 bases in the middle. There are 11 residues in the CDR3. DNA for the CDR3: TGTGCCACGCAGCAGGGCTACGAGCAGTACTTC. Translation: CATQQGYEQYF. Variable domain in full (rest from reference TRBV7-8 and TRBJ2-7): GAGVSQSPRYKVAKRGQDVALRCDPISGHVSLFWYQQALGQGPEFLTYFQNEAQLDKSGLPSDRFFAERPEGSVSTLKIQRTQQEDSAVYLCATQQGYEQYFGPGTRLTVT.

The chain uses TRBV6-5 and TRBJ2-7, with a possible D match to TRBD2 (5 bases). The CDR3 runs 15 residues. Per germline, CDR1 MNHEY and CDR2 SVGAGI. Trimming shortened V by 0 bases and J by 2 bases, and 11 bases separated the two germline ends. CDR3 in DNA: TGTGCCAGCAGTTACTCCCCTCCGGGAACCTACGAGCAGTACTTC. Translating it yields CASSYSPPGTYEQYF.

The chain has TRBV29-1 and TRBJ2-1; D possibly corresponds to TRBD1 (5 bases). This CDR3 has 13 amino acids. Germline V gives CDR1 SQVTM, CDR2 ANQGSEA. With 2 bases removed from V and 4 bases from J, the gap between germline ends came to 9 bases. The CDR3 DNA is TGCAGCGTTGAATGGGGCGCGTACAATGAGCAGTTCTTC. Protein product: CSVEWGAYNEQFF.

The rearrangement joins TRBV18 to TRBJ2-5; possibly TRBD2 for D (5 bases). V dropped 0 bases and J dropped 3 bases, with 8 bases sitting between them. The CDR3 contains 14 residues. The germline gives CDR1 KGHSH, CDR2 LQKENI. The CDR3 DNA reads TGTGCCAGCTCACCACCGAACGGGGAAGAGACCCAGTACTTC. Translating gives CASSPPNGEETQYF.

The gene calls are TRBV15 and TRBJ2-7, with D possibly TRBD2 on 6 matching bases. The CDR3 is 16 residues long. Germline V gene lookup returns CDR1 LNHNV and CDR2 YYDKDF (reference sequence). V lost 4 bases, J lost 0 bases, and 16 bases lay in between. CDR3 DNA sequence: TGTGCCACCAGCAAATTGGTAGCGGATAGCTCCTACGAGCAGTACTTC. Translated: CATSKLVADSSYEQYF.

The chain joins TRBV2 to TRBJ2-7; 10 bases line up with TRBD1. Germline CDR1 reads SNHLY; CDR2 reads FYNNEI. The CDR3 covers 15 residues. J lost 2 bases, V lost 1 base, and 2 bases had no gene match. Here the CDR3 reads CASSEGDRGPYEQYF. For the CDR3, the DNA is TGTGCCAGCAGTGAAGGGGACAGGGGACCCTACGAGCAGTACTTC. Based on the CDR3 plus reference TRBV2 and TRBJ2-7, the full variable domain is EPEVTQTPSHQVTQMGQEVILRCVPISNHLYFYWYRQILGQKVEFLVSFYNNEISEKSEIFDDQFSVERPDGSNFTLKIRSTKLEDSAMYFCASSEGDRGPYEQYFGPGTRLTVT.

The chain carries TRBV4-3 and TRBJ2-7; 7 positions match TRBD1. Trimming took 0 bases from V and 3 from J; bases not matched to a gene: 8. The CDR3 loop spans 16 amino acids. Germline V gene data show CDR1 as LGHNA and CDR2 as YSLEER. CDR3 amino acids: CASSQDFRGIRYEQYF. The CDR3 DNA is TGCGCCAGCAGCCAAGATTTCAGGGGGATCCGCTACGAGCAGTACTTC.

This chain connects TRBV6-6 to TRBJ2-7; D is perhaps TRBD2 (6 bases). The CDR3 runs 15 residues. V gave up 0 bases and J gave up 7 bases, with 16 bases separating them. Germline V gene sequence: CDR1 MNHNY, CDR2 SVGAGI (reference sequence). DNA of the CDR3: TGTGCCAGCAGTTACTCGCTGGAGAGGGCGGGGGAGCAGTACTTC. This translates into CASSYSLERAGEQYF.

The CDR3 region has the DNA TGTGCCAGCAACAAACAGGGACGGGAGGGCCTCTACGAGCAGTACTTC. Amino acid sequence: CASNKQGREGLYEQYF. V is TRBV14 and J is TRBJ2-7, with 8 bases identical to TRBD2. The CDR3 spans 16 residues. Trimming at V came to 7 bases and at J to 3 bases, leaving 14 bases not matched to a gene. CDR1 is SGHDN and CDR2 is FVKESK in the germline V gene.

This chain connects TRBV28 to TRBJ2-1; TRBD2 agrees at 13 bases. V was pared by 5 bases and J by 7 bases, with 8 bases of the junction left unmatched. Per the germline V gene, CDR1 is MDHEN and CDR2 is SYDVKM. The CDR3 sequence is 16 residues long. Written as DNA, the CDR3 is TGTGCCAGCAGTCCCGAACTAGCGGGAGGGCCGAATGAGCAGTTCTTC. Translation: CASSPELAGGPNEQFF.

The chain links TRBV28 to TRBJ2-5; D remains ambiguous. Trimming left V 4 bases short and J 5 bases short, with 14 bases between. Per the germline V gene, CDR1 is MDHEN and CDR2 is SYDVKM. The CDR3 has 14 amino acids. Written as DNA, the CDR3 is TGTGCCAGCAGTTGGGCCCTGGGTAGGGAGACCCAGTACTTC. This codes for CASSWALGRETQYF.

The V gene is TRBV27, the J gene TRBJ1-2; weak D call: TRBD1 (5 bases). Per germline, CDR1 MNHEY and CDR2 SMNVEV (reference sequence). Trimming removed 5 bases from V and 0 bases from J, with 13 bases in between. This CDR3 has 15 amino acids. CDR3 amino acids: CASSPDPGTNYGYTF. The CDR3 DNA reads TGTGCCAGCAGTCCCGACCCAGGGACTAACTATGGCTACACCTTC.

The V call is TRBV5-1, the J call TRBJ2-3, with D tentatively TRBD1 (5 bases). Per the germline V gene, CDR1 is SGHRS and CDR2 is YFSETQ. The germline V and J ends were trimmed by 0 bases and 1 base, with 15 bases remaining between them. The CDR3 length is 17 residues. Here the CDR3 DNA reads TGCGCCAGCAGCTTGGACACAGGAAAGTATGGCACAGATACGCAGTATTTT. Translated: CASSLDTGKYGTDTQYF.

V and J are TRBV28 and TRBJ2-7, with TRBD1 identical over 11 bases. Germline V gives CDR1 MDHEN, CDR2 SYDVKM. V was pared by 4 bases and J by 6 bases, with 8 bases of the junction left unmatched. This CDR3 region has 15 residues. Here the CDR3 reads CASSSSGQGAIEQYF. CDR3 DNA: TGTGCCAGCAGTTCCTCCGGACAGGGGGCGATCGAGCAGTACTTC.

V gene TRBV6-1 combines with J gene TRBJ2-3; tentative D call: TRBD2 (6 bases). This CDR3 region has 15 residues. V was shortened by 4 bases and J by 0 bases, with 11 bases between the two germline ends. Germline lookup yields CDR1 MNHNS and CDR2 SASEGT. The CDR3 spells CASSGKGTSTDTQYF. The CDR3 DNA follows: TGTGCCAGCAGTGGAAAAGGGACTAGCACAGATACGCAGTATTTT.